Below are 8 T cell receptor beta chains sequenced from a single sample in a study of shared clonotypes between healthy human individuals. Selected positively for CCR7 and CD45RO-negative, naive CD8 cells excluded terminally differentiated effector memory CD45RA+ cells. The method was immunoSEQ multiplex PCR; TCRdb's version includes in-frame clones alone and lacks a portion of them. The sample lists about 580,000 clones, 95% to 98% occurring once. Sequenced sample: naive CD8+ T cells sorted from blood. The receptors here all came from a man younger than 40 in good health.

J is TRBJ1-5 and V is TRBV19, with unresolved D. CDR3 length: 16 amino acids. From germline, CDR1 is LNHDA and CDR2 SQIVND (reference sequence). With 5 bases removed from V and 6 bases from J, the gap between germline ends came to 20 bases. CDR3 DNA: TGTGCCAGTAGTCCTTCCGGGAGGGTATTGAGTCAGCCCCAGCATTTT. It codes for CASSPSGRVLSQPQHF.

The rearrangement joins TRBV11-2 to TRBJ2-5; 7 bases are a match to TRBD1. The CDR3 covers 16 residues. Germline CDR1 is SGHAT and CDR2 is FQNNGV. V lost 5 bases, J lost 7 bases, and 16 bases stayed unmatched. In nucleotides, the CDR3 is TGTGCCAGCAGCACACAAACAGGGGCCCGGTGGGGGACCCAGTACTTC. Translation: CASSTQTGARWGTQYF.

The chain joins TRBV7-9 to TRBJ1-5; 7 bases align to TRBD1. The CDR3 covers 14 residues. Germline V gives CDR1 SEHNR, CDR2 FQNEAQ (reference sequence). V shed 3 bases, J shed 3 bases, and the junction held 2 bases outside the gene matches. Here the CDR3 DNA reads TGTGCCAGCAGCTTTGGGACAGTCAATCAGCCCCAGCATTTT. Translated, it gives CASSFGTVNQPQHF.

CDR3 region: CASSFFSENTEAFF. For the CDR3, the DNA is TGTGCCAGCAGCTTTTTCTCAGAGAACACTGAAGCTTTCTTT. The chain couples TRBV11-2 to TRBJ1-1; no clear D. CDR1 SGHAT and CDR2 FQNNGV come from the germline V gene. The CDR3 extends over 14 amino acids. V lost 3 bases and J 1 base, leaving 9 bases between the germline ends.

The V and J genes are TRBV7-2 and TRBJ2-3; 7 bases are a match to TRBD2. The CDR3 loop spans 16 amino acids. Germline-derived CDR1 and CDR2 are SGHTA and FQGNSA. J lost 3 bases, V lost 5 bases, and 11 bases had no gene match. This CDR3 is CASSPVSGTLTDTQYF. CDR3 DNA: TGTGCCAGCAGCCCAGTGAGCGGGACCTTGACAGATACGCAGTATTTT.

The chain uses TRBV27 and TRBJ2-7, with 10 bases aligning to TRBD1. In germline, CDR1 is MNHEY, CDR2 SMNVEV (reference sequence). Germline trimming cut 0 bases from V and 3 bases from J; bases unmatched to any gene: 2. This CDR3 spans 15 amino acids. The CDR3 spells CASSLSRTGGYEQYF. In DNA, the CDR3 is TGTGCCAGCAGTTTATCCCGGACAGGGGGCTACGAGCAGTACTTC.

The rearrangement uses TRBV13 and TRBJ2-3, with 9 bases matching TRBD1. The CDR3 loop spans 15 amino acids. Per germline, CDR1 PRHDT and CDR2 FYEKMQ (reference sequence). Losses at the gene ends were 5 bases for V and 3 bases for J; bases not matched to a gene: 6. CDR3 amino acids: CASSPWDRDTDTQYF. CDR3 bases: TGTGCCAGCAGCCCGTGGGACAGGGATACAGATACGCAGTATTTT.

Comment on this clone: Other nucleotide sequences in the sample specify the same CDR3. The V gene is TRBV28, the J gene TRBJ2-7; D unresolved. Trimming took off 5 bases at V and 4 bases at J, with 6 bases between the two ends. The CDR3 is 11 amino acids. Looked up from germline, CDR1 is MDHEN and CDR2 is SYDVKM. The CDR3 DNA sequence: TGTGCCAGCAGTACCTTGTACGAGCAGTACTTC. It codes for CASSTLYEQYF. The variable domain in full, completed from reference TRBV28 and TRBJ2-7, reads DVKVTQSSRYLVKRTGEKVFLECVQDMDHENMFWYRQDPGLGLRLIYFSYDVKMKEKGDIPEGYSVSREKKERFSLILESASTNQTSMYLCASSTLYEQYFGPGTRLTVT.